A selection of T cell receptor beta chains follows, all from one sample in a study of blood T cell repertoires in COVID-19. TCRdb's copy holds only in-frame clones and misses some; the assay was immunoSEQ multiplex PCR. The sample holds about 300,000 clones, under 90% seen once. The sample consisted of peripheral blood. These receptors were obtained from a woman between 25 and 40 years old with COVID-19, enrolled during active disease. Both conserved end residues are part of each CDR3. The D gene is left open where the match is weak. Clone size is not always given. Where it is, it says once, few, many or a class for expanded clones.

>NA|TRBD1|TRBV10-1|TRBJ1-2
CASRETGGTNYGYTF
TGCGCCAGCAGGGAGACAGGGGGCACCAACTATGGCTACACCTTC
>NA|NA|TRBV12-5|TRBJ1-3
CASGLVLGGLISGNTIYF
TGTGCTAGTGGTTTGGTACTGGGCGGACTTATTTCTGGAAACACCATATATTTT
>NA|TRBD1|TRBV7-2|TRBJ1-2
CASSQLQGTENTF
TGTGCCAGCAGCCAACTACAGGGGACTGAAAACACCTTC
>NA|TRBD1|TRBV19|TRBJ2-1
CASSIDLRTGFTYNEQFF
TGTGCCAGTAGTATAGACCTACGGACAGGGTTCACCTACAATGAGCAGTTCTTC
>NA|NA|TRBV28|TRBJ1-1
CASSLPPPGKNTEAFF
TGTGCCAGCAGCCTCCCGCCACCAGGGAAGAACACTGAAGCTTTCTTT
>NA|TRBD1|TRBV6-5|TRBJ2-1
CASNAGTGVSNEQFF
TGTGCCAGCAACGCCGGGACAGGGGTCTCCAATGAGCAGTTCTTC
>NA|TRBD1|TRBV24-1|TRBJ1-3
CATSDPGTGRNTIYF
TGTGCCACCAGTGACCCCGGGACAGGCCGAAACACCATATATTTT
>NA|NA|TRBV19|TRBJ2-1
CASSIRRGPYNEQFF
TGTGCCAGTAGTATAAGGCGGGGGCCCTACAATGAGCAGTTCTTC
>NA|TRBD2|TRBV9|TRBJ2-3
CASSVGGPGGGAGTQYF
TGTGCCAGCAGCGTAGGAGGCCCGGGCGGGGGGGCCGGTACGCAGTATTTT
>NA|TRBD1|TRBV2|TRBJ1-4
CASRGDRASEKLFF
TGTGCCAGCAGGGGGGACAGGGCCAGTGAAAAACTGTTTTTT
>NA|TRBD1|TRBV9|TRBJ2-3
CASSVEGATDTQYF
TGTGCCAGCAGCGTTGAGGGGGCCACAGATACGCAGTATTTT
>NA|TRBD1|TRBV5-1|TRBJ2-1
CASSLRDRGKDEQFF
TGCGCCAGCAGCTTGCGGGACAGGGGGAAGGATGAGCAGTTCTTC
>NA|NA|TRBV7-9|TRBJ1-2
CASSWTETPNYGYTF
TGTGCCAGCAGCTGGACAGAGACCCCTAACTATGGCTACACCTTC
>NA|TRBD1|TRBV19|TRBJ1-5
CASSADRGMGQPQHF
TGTGCCAGTAGTGCGGACAGGGGGATGGGTCAGCCCCAGCATTTT
>NA|TRBD1|TRBV10-3|TRBJ1-5
CASLTQGEEGNQPQHF
TGTGCCAGCTTGACACAGGGGGAAGAGGGCAATCAGCCCCAGCATTTT
>NA|NA|TRBV5-1|TRBJ2-6
CASSLASGSGANVLTF
TGCGCCAGCAGCTTGGCGAGCGGTTCTGGGGCCAACGTCCTGACTTTC
>once|TRBD2|TRBV30|TRBJ2-2
CAWTSGTNTGELFF
TGTGCCTGGACTAGCGGGACGAACACCGGGGAGCTGTTTTTT